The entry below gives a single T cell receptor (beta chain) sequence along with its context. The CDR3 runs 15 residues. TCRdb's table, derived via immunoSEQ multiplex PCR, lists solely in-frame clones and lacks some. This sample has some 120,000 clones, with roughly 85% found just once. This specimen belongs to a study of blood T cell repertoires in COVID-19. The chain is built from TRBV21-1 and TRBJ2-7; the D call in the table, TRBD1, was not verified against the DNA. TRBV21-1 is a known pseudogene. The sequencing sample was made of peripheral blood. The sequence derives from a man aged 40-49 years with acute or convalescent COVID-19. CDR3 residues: CASSVAGQGVYEQYF. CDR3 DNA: TGTGCCAGCAGCGTCGCGGGACAGGGGGTCTACGAGCAGTACTTC.